This record concerns one T cell receptor (beta chain) sequence. The antigen remains unidentified. The data derive from a study of cytomegalovirus exposure and HLA in healthy donors. Study-wide points: Based on reports, TCR beta sequences accurately predicted HLA-A and HLA-B alleles for most subjects. Immune exposure information available was restricted to CMV serostatus. The authors later found TCR association rates varying by HLA locus, with DRB1 most and HLA-C fewest.

Each donor's status was that of a healthy bone marrow donor. This CDR3 contains 20 residues. In germline, CDR1 is SGHTS, CDR2 YDEGEE. The junction had 16 bases not matched to a gene; V was cut back by 4 bases and J by 2 bases. With 60 Vbeta and 13 Jbeta primers, the PCR was carried out. Clones were read by immunoSEQ multiplex PCR, and TCRdb kept only the in-frame ones, dropping some. The sample lists under 130,000 clones, around 80% seen once, with 10% in the top ten. This clonotype was obtained from a woman aged 18-35 years in good health and CMV-seropositive. This chain uses TRBV5-8 with TRBJ2-3; the match to TRBD2 covers 13 bases. Specimen: PBMCs. CDR3 coding DNA: TGTGCCAGCAGCGGACGACTCGGGACTAGCGGGGTGACCTCCACAGATACGCAGTATTTT. Protein product: CASSGRLGTSGVTSTDTQYF.